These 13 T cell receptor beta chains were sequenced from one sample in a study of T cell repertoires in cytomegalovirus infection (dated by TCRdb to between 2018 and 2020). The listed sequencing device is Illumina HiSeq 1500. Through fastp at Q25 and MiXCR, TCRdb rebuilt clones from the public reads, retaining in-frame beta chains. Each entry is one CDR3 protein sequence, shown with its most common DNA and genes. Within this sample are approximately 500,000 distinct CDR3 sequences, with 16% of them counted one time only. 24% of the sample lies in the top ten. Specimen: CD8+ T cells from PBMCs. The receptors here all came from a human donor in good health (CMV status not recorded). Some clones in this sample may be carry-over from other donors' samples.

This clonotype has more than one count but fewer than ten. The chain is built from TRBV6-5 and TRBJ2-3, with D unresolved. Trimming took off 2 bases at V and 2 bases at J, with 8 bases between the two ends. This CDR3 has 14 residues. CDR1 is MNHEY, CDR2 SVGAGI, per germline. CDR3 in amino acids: CASSYAQDTDTQYF. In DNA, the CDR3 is TGTGCCAGCAGTTACGCCCAGGACACAGATACGCAGTATTTT.

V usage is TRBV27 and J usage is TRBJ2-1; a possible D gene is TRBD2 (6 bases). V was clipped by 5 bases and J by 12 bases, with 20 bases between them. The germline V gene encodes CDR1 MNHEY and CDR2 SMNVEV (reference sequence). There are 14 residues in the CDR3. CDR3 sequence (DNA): TGTGCCAGCAGTAATTTAGACCTTAGGGGAGGGCAGTTCTTC. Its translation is CASSNLDLRGGQFF.

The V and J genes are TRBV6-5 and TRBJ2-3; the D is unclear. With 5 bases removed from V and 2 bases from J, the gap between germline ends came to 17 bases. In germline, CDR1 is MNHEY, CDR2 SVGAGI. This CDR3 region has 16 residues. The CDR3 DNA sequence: TGTGCCAGCAGTGCCCGACTGGCTCGGTCCACAGATACGCAGTATTTT. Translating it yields CASSARLARSTDTQYF.

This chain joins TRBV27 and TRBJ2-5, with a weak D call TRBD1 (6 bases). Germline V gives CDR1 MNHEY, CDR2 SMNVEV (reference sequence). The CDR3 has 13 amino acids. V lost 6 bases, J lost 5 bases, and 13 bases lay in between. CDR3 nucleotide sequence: TGTGCCAGCAGCCCAGACAGGCTCGAGACCCAGTACTTC. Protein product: CASSPDRLETQYF.

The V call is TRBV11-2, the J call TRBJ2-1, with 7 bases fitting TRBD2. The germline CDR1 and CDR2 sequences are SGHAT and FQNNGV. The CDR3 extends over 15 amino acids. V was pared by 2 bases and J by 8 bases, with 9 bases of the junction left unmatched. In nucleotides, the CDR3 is TGTGCCAGCAGCTTAAGACTAGCTCCAAGGTATGAGCAGTTCTTC. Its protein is CASSLRLAPRYEQFF.

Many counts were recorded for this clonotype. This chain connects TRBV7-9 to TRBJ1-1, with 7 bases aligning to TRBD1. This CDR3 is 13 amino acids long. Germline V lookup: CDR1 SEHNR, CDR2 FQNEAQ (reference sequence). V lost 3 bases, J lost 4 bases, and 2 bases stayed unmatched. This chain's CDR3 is CASSLTGPTEAFF. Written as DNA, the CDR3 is TGTGCCAGCAGCTTGACAGGGCCCACTGAAGCTTTCTTT. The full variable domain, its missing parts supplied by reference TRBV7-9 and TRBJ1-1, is DTGVSQNPRHKITKRGQNVTFRCDPISEHNRLYWYRQTLGQGPEFLTYFQNEAQLEKSRLLSDRFSAERPKGSFSTLEIQRTEQGDSAMYLCASSLTGPTEAFFGQGTRLTVV.

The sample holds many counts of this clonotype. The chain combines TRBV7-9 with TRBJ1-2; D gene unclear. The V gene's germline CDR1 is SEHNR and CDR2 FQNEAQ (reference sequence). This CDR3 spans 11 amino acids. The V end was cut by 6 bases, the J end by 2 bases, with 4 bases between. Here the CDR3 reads CASRDNYGYTF. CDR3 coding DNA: TGTGCCAGCAGGGACAACTATGGCTACACCTTC.

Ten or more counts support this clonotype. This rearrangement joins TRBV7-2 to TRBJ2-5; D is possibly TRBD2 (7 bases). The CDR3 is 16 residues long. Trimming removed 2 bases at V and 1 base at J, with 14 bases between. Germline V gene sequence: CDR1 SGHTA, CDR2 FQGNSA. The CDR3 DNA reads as TGTGCCAGCAGCTTAAGGGGGGGGGGGCCCCAAGAGACCCAGTACTTC. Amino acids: CASSLRGGGPQETQYF. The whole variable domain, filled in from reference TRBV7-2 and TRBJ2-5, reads GAGVSQSPSNKVTEKGKDVELRCDPISGHTALYWYRQSLGQGLEFLIYFQGNSAPDKSGLPSDRFSAERTGGSVSTLTIQRTQQEDSAVYLCASSLRGGGPQETQYFGPGTRLLVL.

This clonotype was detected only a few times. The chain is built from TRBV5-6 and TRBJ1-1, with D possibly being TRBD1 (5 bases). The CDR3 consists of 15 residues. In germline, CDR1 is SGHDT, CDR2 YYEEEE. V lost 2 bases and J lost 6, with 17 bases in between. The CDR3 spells CASSLVRGNVPEAFF. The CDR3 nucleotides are TGTGCCAGCAGCTTAGTCCGGGGGAATGTCCCTGAAGCTTTCTTT. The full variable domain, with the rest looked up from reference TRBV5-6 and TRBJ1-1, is DAGVTQSPTHLIKTRGQQVTLRCSPKSGHDTVSWYQQALGQGPQFIFQYYEEEERQRGNFPDRFSGHQFPNYSSELNVNALLLGDSALYLCASSLVRGNVPEAFFGQGTRLTVV.

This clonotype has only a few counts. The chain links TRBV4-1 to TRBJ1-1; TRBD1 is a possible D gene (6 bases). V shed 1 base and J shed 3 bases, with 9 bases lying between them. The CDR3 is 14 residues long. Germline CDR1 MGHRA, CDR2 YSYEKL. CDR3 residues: CASSQGSGDTEAFF. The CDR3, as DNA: TGCGCCAGCAGCCAAGGGTCAGGGGACACTGAAGCTTTCTTT.

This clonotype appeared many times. CDR3 nucleotides: TGTGCCGGGTCCGGGACAGCCTACGAGCAGTACTTC. Protein sequence: CAGSGTAYEQYF. The chain couples TRBV28 to TRBJ2-7; 7 bases map to TRBD1. This CDR3 has 12 residues. Per germline, CDR1 MDHEN and CDR2 SYDVKM. V was pared by 11 bases and J by 2 bases, with 6 bases of the junction left unmatched.

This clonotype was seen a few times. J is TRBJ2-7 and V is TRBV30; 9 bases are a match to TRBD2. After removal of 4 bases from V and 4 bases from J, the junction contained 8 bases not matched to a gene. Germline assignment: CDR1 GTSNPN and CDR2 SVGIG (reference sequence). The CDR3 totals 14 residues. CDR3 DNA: TGTGCCTGGAACGCGGGAGGGGCGGCGTACGAGCAGTACTTC. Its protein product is CAWNAGGAAYEQYF.

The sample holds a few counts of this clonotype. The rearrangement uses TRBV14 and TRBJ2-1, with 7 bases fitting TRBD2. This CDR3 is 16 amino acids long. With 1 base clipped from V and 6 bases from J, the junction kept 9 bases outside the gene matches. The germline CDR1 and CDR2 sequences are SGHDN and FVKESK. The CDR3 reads CASSQGFAGASNEQFF. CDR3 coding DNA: TGTGCCAGCAGCCAAGGATTCGCGGGAGCCTCCAATGAGCAGTTCTTC.